Each of the 2 T cell receptor beta chains below was sequenced from the same sample in a study of identical twins. TCRdb re-called the 5' RACE reads with MiXCR, one entry per CDR3 protein. Found here are 200,000 to 250,000 distinct CDR3 sequences, more than 13% of them singletons; the top ten hold 7% to 9.5%. The material sequenced was memory (CD45RO+) T cells sorted from blood. The receptors stem from a woman under 30 in good health.

The V call is TRBV5-5, the J call TRBJ2-3; D possibly corresponds to TRBD1 (5 bases). Germline CDR1 reads SGHKS; CDR2 reads YYEKEE (reference sequence). This CDR3 has 14 amino acids. With 3 bases removed from V and 5 bases from J, the gap between germline ends came to 13 bases. CDR3 amino acids: CASSSGRAEDTQYF. The CDR3 DNA reads TGTGCCAGCAGCTCGGGCAGGGCGGAAGATACGCAGTATTTT.

This clonotype was observed a few times. This chain connects TRBV20-1 to TRBJ2-7, with 11 bases aligning to TRBD2. CDR1 is DFQATT, CDR2 SNEGSKA, per germline (reference sequence). The CDR3 extends over 14 amino acids. V dropped 3 bases and J dropped 3; count of bases not matched to a gene: 4. The CDR3 protein is CSASSLAGGYEQYF. CDR3 coding DNA: TGCAGTGCTAGTTCCCTAGCGGGAGGCTACGAGCAGTACTTC.